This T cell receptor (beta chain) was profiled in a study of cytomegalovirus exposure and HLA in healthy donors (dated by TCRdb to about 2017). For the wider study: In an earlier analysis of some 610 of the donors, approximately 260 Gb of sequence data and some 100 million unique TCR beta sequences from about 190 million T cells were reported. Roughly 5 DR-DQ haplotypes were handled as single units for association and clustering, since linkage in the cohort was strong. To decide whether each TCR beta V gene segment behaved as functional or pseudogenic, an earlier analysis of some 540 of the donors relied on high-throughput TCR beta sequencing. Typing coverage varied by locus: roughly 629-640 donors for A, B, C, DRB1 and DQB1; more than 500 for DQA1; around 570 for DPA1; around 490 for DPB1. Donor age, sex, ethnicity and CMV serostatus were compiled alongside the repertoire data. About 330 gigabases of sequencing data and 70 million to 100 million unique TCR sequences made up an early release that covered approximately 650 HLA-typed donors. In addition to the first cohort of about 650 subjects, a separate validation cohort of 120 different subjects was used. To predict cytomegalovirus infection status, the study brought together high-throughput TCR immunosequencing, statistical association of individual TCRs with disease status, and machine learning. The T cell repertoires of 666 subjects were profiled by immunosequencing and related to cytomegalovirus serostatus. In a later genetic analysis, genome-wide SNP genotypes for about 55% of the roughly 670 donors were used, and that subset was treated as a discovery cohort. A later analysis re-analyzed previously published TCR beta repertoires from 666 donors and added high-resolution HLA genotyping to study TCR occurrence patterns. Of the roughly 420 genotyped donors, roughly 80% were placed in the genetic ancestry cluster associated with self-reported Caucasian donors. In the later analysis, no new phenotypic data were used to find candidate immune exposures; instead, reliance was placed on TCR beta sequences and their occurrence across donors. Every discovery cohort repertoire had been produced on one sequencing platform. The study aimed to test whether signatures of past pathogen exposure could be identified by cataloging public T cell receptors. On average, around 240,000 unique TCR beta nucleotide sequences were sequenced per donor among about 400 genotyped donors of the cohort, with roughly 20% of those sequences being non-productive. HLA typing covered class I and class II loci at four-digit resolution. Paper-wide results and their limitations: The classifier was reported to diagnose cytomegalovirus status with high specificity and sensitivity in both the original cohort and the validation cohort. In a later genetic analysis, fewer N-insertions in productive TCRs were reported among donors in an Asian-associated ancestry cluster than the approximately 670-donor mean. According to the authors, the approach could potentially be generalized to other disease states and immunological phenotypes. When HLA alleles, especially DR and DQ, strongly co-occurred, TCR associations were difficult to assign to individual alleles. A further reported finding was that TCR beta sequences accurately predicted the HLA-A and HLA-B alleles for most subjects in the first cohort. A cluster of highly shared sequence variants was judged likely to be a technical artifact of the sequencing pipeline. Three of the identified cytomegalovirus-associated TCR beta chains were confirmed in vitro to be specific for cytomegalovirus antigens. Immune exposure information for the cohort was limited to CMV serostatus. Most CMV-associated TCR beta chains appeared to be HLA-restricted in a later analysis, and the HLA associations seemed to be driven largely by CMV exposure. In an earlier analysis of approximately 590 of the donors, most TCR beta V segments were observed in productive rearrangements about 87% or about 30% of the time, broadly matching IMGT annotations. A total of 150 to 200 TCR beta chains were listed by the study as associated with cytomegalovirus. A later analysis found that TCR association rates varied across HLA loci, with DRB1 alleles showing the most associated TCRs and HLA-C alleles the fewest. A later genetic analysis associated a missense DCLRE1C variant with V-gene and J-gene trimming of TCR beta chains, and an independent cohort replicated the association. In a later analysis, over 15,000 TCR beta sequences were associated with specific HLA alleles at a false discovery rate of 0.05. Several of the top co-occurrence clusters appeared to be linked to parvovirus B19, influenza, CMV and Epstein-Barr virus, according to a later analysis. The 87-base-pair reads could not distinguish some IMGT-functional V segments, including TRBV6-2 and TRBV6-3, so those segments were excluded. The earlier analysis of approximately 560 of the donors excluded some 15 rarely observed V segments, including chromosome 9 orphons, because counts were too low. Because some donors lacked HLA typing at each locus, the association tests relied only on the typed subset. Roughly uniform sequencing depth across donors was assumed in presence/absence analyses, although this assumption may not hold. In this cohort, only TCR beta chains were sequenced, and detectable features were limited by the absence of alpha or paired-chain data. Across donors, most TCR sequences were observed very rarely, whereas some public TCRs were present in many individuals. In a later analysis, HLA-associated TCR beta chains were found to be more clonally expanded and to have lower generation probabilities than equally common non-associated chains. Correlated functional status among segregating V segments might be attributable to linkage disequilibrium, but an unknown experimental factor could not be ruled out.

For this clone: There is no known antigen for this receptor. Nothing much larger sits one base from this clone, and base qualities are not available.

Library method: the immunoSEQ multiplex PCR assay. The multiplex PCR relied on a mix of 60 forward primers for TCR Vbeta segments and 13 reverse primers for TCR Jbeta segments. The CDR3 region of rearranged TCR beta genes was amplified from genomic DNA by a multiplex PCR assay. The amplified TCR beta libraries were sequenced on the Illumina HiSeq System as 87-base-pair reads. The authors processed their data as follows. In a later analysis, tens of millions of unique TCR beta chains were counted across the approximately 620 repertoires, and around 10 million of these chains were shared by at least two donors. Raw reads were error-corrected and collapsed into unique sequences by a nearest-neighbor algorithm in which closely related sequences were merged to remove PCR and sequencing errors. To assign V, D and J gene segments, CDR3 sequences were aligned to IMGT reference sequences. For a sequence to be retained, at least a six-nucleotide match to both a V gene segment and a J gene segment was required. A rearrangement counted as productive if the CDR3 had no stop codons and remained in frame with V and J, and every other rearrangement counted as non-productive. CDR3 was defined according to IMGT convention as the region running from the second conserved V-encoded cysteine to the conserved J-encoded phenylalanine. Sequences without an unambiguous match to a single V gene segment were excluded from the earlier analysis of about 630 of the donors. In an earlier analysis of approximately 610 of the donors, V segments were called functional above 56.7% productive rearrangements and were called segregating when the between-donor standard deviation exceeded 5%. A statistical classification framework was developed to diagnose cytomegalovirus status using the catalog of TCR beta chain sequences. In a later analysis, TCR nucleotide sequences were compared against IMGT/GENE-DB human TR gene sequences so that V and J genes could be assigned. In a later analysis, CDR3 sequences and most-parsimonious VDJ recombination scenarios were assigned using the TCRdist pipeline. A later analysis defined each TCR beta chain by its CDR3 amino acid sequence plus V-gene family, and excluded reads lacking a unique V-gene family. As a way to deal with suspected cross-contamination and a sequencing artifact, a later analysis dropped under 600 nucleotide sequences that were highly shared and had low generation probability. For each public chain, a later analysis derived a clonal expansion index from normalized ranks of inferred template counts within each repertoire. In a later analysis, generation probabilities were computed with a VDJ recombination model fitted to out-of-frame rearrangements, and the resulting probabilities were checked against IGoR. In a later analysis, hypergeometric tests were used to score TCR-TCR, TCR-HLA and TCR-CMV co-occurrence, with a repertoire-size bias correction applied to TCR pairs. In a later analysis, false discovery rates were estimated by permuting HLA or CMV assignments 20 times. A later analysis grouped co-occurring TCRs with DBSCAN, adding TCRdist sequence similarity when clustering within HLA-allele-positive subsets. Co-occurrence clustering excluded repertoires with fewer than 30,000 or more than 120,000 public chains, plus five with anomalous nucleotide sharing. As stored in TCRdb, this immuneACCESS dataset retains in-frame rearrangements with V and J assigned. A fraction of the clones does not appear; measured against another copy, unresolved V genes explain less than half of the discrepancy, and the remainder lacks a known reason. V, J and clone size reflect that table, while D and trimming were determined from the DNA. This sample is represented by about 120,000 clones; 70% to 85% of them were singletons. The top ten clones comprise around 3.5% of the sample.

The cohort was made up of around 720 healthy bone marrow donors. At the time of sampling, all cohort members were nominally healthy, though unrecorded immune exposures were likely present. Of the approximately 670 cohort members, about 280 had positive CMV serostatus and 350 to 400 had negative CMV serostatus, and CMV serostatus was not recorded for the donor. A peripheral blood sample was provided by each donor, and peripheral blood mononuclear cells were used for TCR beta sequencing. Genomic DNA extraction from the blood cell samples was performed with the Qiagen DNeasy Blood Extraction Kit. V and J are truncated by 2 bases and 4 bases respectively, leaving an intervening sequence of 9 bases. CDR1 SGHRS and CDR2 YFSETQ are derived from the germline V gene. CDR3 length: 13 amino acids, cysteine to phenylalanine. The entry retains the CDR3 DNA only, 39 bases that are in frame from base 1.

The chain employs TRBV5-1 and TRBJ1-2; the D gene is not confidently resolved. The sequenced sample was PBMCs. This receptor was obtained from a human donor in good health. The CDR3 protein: CASSFDSTYGYTF. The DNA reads TGCGCCAGCAGCTTCGATAGCACCTATGGCTACACCTTC. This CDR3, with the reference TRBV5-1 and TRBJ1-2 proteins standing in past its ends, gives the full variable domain KAGVTQTPRYLIKTRGQQVTLSCSPISGHRSVSWYQQTPGQGLQFLFEYFSETQRNKGNFPGRFSGRQFSNSRSEMNVSTLELGDSALYLCASSFDSTYGYTFGSGTRLTVV.